These 25 T cell receptor beta chains came from one sample sequenced in a study of blood T cell repertoires in COVID-19. Generated by immunoSEQ multiplex PCR, the TCRdb table keeps only in-frame clones and is missing some. The sample comprises approximately 190,000 clones, approximately 80% of which are singletons, and more than 4.5% rests with the top ten. What was sequenced was PBMCs or T cells enriched from blood (not recorded which). These TCRs come from a woman aged 55-70 years with acute COVID-19.

V usage is TRBV14 and J usage is TRBJ2-5; a possible D gene is TRBD2 (6 bases). Germline V gives CDR1 SGHDN, CDR2 FVKESK. Trimming removed 4 bases at V and 4 bases at J, with 13 bases between. The CDR3 extends over 14 amino acids. As DNA, the CDR3 is TGTGCCAGCAGCCCTCTCGCGGGATTAGAGACCCAGTACTTC. Protein sequence: CASSPLAGLETQYF.

The chain couples TRBV10-3 to TRBJ1-6; D not resolved. V shed 0 bases and J shed 6 bases, with 6 bases lying between them. The CDR3 consists of 14 residues. The germline gives CDR1 ENHRY, CDR2 SYGVKD. CDR3 in DNA: TGTGCCATCAGTGAGTCGACTGGTAATTCACCCCTCCACTTT. It is translated as CAISESTGNSPLHF.

The genes are TRBV10-2 and TRBJ2-5; D gene uncertain. Germline V gene lookup returns CDR1 WSHSY and CDR2 SAAADI. Trimming took 5 bases from V and 5 from J, leaving 9 bases between them. The CDR3 spans 12 residues. This chain's CDR3 is CASSQLRETQYF. The CDR3 DNA follows: TGCGCCAGCAGTCAACTGAGGGAGACCCAGTACTTC.

In nucleotides, the CDR3 is TGTGCCAGCAGCTTAGGGCCGGCGGGAAGCTCTGGAAACACCATATATTTT. Amino acid sequence: CASSLGPAGSSGNTIYF. The chain is built from TRBV11-2 and TRBJ1-3, with no clear D. V was shortened by 1 base and J by 0 bases, with 13 bases between the two germline ends. The CDR3 has 17 residues. CDR1 SGHAT and CDR2 FQNNGV come from the germline V gene.

The V gene is TRBV27, the J gene TRBJ1-5; D not certain. The CDR3 runs to 14 residues. Trimming cost V 9 bases and J 0 bases, with 12 bases left between them. CDR1 and CDR2 from the germline V gene are MNHEY and SMNVEV (reference sequence). The DNA for the CDR3 is TGTGCCAGTGGCGGAGATTATAGCAATCAGCCCCAGCATTTT. Protein product: CASGGDYSNQPQHF.

The V call is TRBV7-9, the J call TRBJ2-3; D might be TRBD1 (6 bases). This CDR3 spans 15 amino acids. Per the germline V gene, CDR1 is SEHNR and CDR2 is FQNEAQ (reference sequence). V was pared by 3 bases and J by 4 bases, with 14 bases between. The CDR3 loop is CASSFQGTDPDTQYF. The DNA of the CDR3 is TGTGCCAGCAGCTTTCAGGGGACGGACCCAGATACGCAGTATTTT.

This clone has just one count. This rearrangement joins TRBV30 to TRBJ2-3; the D gene is possibly TRBD1 (6 bases). The CDR3 spans 15 residues. V lost 6 bases and J lost 3, with 19 bases in between. Germline assignment: CDR1 GTSNPN and CDR2 SVGIG (reference sequence). The CDR3 coding sequence is TGTGCCTGCCAAGCACAGGGTTCTAGGACAGATACGCAGTATTTT. Protein product: CACQAQGSRTDTQYF.

This chain joins TRBV20-1 and TRBJ1-5; no reliable D call. The V gene's germline CDR1 is DFQATT and CDR2 SNEGSKA (reference sequence). Deletions cut 3 bases from V and 6 bases from J, with 6 bases between. This CDR3 is 11 amino acids long. The CDR3 is CSASGSQPQHF. The DNA for the CDR3 is TGCAGTGCTAGTGGGAGTCAGCCCCAGCATTTT.

This clone appeared once. CDR3 bases: TGTGCCAGCAGCTTAGCAGCGGGGGCCACCAGATTAGCCAAAAACATTCAGTACTTC. Its protein is CASSLAAGATRLAKNIQYF. The chain is built from TRBV11-2 and TRBJ2-4, with 8 bases aligning to TRBD2. The J segment lost 0 bases and the V segment lost 1 base, leaving 11 bases of the junction unmatched. Germline V CDR1 and CDR2: SGHAT, FQNNGV. The CDR3 covers 19 residues.

J is TRBJ2-5 and V is TRBV7-8, with D possibly being TRBD2 (7 bases). The CDR3 is made up of 17 amino acids. The V gene's germline CDR1 is SGHVS and CDR2 FQNEAQ. V was shortened by 5 bases and J by 2 bases, with 21 bases between the two germline ends. The CDR3: CASSLKGGGGFQETQYF. The CDR3 nucleotides read TGTGCCAGCAGCCTAAAGGGGGGGGGAGGATTTCAAGAGACCCAGTACTTC.

V usage is TRBV15 and J usage is TRBJ1-4; 8 bases are shared with TRBD1. CDR1 and CDR2 from the germline V gene are LNHNV and YYDKDF (reference sequence). V shed 5 bases and J 11 bases; nucleotides not matched to a gene: 4. This CDR3 has 12 amino acids. CDR3 protein: CATSGDRGKLFF. The CDR3 DNA is TGTGCCACCAGCGGCGACAGGGGTAAACTGTTTTTT.

This clone was observed a handful of times. The genes are TRBV5-6 and TRBJ2-3; weak D call: TRBD2 (6 bases). Trimming stripped 4 bases from V and 0 bases from J, with 12 bases between. CDR1 is SGHDT, CDR2 YYEEEE, per germline. CDR3 size: 15 residues. CDR3 loop: CASSPLASSTDTQYF. CDR3 nucleotide sequence: TGTGCCAGCAGCCCCCTAGCGTCTAGCACAGATACGCAGTATTTT.

This chain uses TRBV7-8 with TRBJ2-2; TRBD1 might be the D (6 bases). The CDR3 extends over 15 amino acids. Trimming removed 7 bases from V and 5 bases from J, with 17 bases in between. Germline V gene data show CDR1 as SGHVS and CDR2 as FQNEAQ. In DNA form, the CDR3 reads TGTGCCAGCACCATTAGACGGGACAAGACCGGGGAGCTGTTTTTT. It specifies CASTIRRDKTGELFF.

This clone was seen just once. V is TRBV3-1 (or the pseudogene TRBV3-2) and J is TRBJ1-5; D is undetermined. This CDR3 region has 12 residues. The germline V and J ends were trimmed by 1 base and 9 bases, with 7 bases remaining between them. The V gene's germline CDR1 is LGHDT and CDR2 YNNKEL (reference sequence). CDR3 nucleotide sequence: TGTGCCAGCAGCCAAGGACTTGGGCCCCAGCATTTT. Translating gives CASSQGLGPQHF.

This clone was detected only a few times. The genes are TRBV28 and TRBJ1-2; TRBD1 matches 7 bases. Trimming cost V 6 bases and J 8 bases; bases outside gene matches: 9. CDR3 length: 13 residues. CDR1 and CDR2 (germline): MDHEN, SYDVKM. DNA of the CDR3: TGTGCCAGCAGCCCCAGGGGGAAATGGGGCTACACCTTC. Translation gives CASSPRGKWGYTF.

V usage is TRBV6-6 and J usage is TRBJ2-7; the match to TRBD2 covers 10 bases. V shed 0 bases and J 12 bases; nucleotides not matched to a gene: 8. From germline, CDR1 is MNHNY and CDR2 SVGAGI (reference sequence). CDR3 length: 14 amino acids. For the CDR3, the DNA is TGTGCCAGCAGTTACTCGGCTAGCGGGGGCCTCGGGTACGTC. It translates to CASSYSASGGLGYV.

The gene calls are TRBV13 and TRBJ2-7; 13 bases are shared with TRBD2. Germline CDR1 and CDR2: PRHDT and FYEKMQ (reference sequence). V dropped 5 bases and J dropped 5; count of bases not matched to a gene: 6. The CDR3 has 15 amino acids. CDR3 bases: TGTGCCAGCAGCCCGGGACTAGCGGGAACTCACGAGCAGTACTTC. Protein: CASSPGLAGTHEQYF.

The rearrangement links TRBV3-1 (or the pseudogene TRBV3-2) to TRBJ2-7, with 7 bases matching TRBD2. Losses at the gene ends were 3 bases for V and 4 bases for J; bases not matched to a gene: 12. The CDR3 runs to 16 residues. In germline, CDR1 is LGHDT, CDR2 YNNKEL (reference sequence). The CDR3 sequence: CASSQVLAATSYEQYF. DNA of the CDR3: TGTGCCAGCAGCCAGGTTCTAGCGGCGACAAGTTACGAGCAGTACTTC.

The chain employs TRBV6-5 and TRBJ1-1; weak D call: TRBD1 (5 bases). Trimming removed 8 bases at V and 0 bases at J, with 10 bases between. The CDR3 consists of 13 residues. Germline loops: CDR1 MNHEY, CDR2 SVGAGI. The CDR3 nucleotides are TGTGCCAGCGGAATGACAGTGAACACTGAAGCTTTCTTT. This encodes CASGMTVNTEAFF.

V and J are TRBV5-5 and TRBJ1-2; D not certain. V gave up 7 bases and J gave up 2 bases, with 9 bases separating them. The CDR3 sequence is 12 residues long. CDR1 and CDR2 from the germline V gene are SGHKS and YYEKEE (reference sequence). CDR3: CASVQINYGYTF. The CDR3 DNA sequence: TGTGCCAGCGTTCAGATAAACTATGGCTACACCTTC.

The chain joins TRBV7-2 to TRBJ2-1; TRBD2 might be the D (6 bases). The germline V gene has CDR1 SGHTA and CDR2 FQGNSA. Between the trimmed V and J ends, which lost 1 base and 6 bases, there was a span of 10 bases. The length of the CDR3 is 14 residues. The DNA for the CDR3 is TGTGCCAGCAGCTTAGTTGCGGGGCTCAATGAGCAGTTCTTC. This encodes CASSLVAGLNEQFF.

This rearrangement joins TRBV18 to TRBJ2-1; TRBD2 is a possible D gene (6 bases). V was shortened by 0 bases and J by 10 bases, with 19 bases between the two germline ends. There are 16 residues in the CDR3. Germline CDR1 reads KGHSH; CDR2 reads LQKENI. The CDR3 reads CASSPPGQTNGGEQFF. In DNA form, the CDR3 reads TGTGCCAGCTCACCACCAGGCCAGACCAACGGAGGGGAGCAGTTCTTC.

The chain employs TRBV6-5 and TRBJ1-4; TRBD1 matches at 7 bases. CDR3 length: 13 amino acids. The germline V gene encodes CDR1 MNHEY and CDR2 SVGAGI. Losses at the gene ends were 6 bases for V and 7 bases for J; bases not matched to a gene: 5. The DNA for the CDR3 is TGTGCCAGCAGACAGGGGATGGGTGAAAAACTGTTTTTT. It specifies CASRQGMGEKLFF.

The J gene is TRBJ2-1, the V gene TRBV10-3; 7 positions agree with TRBD2. CDR1 is ENHRY and CDR2 is SYGVKD in the germline V gene. Trimming at V came to 6 bases and at J to 3 bases, leaving 5 bases not matched to a gene. This CDR3 has 14 residues. CDR3 sequence reads: CAISSGLFYNEQFF. In nucleotides, the CDR3 is TGTGCCATCAGCTCGGGACTATTCTACAATGAGCAGTTCTTC.

The chain uses TRBV4-3 and TRBJ1-2; D remains unclear. The V end lost 0 bases, the J end lost 4 bases, and 12 bases lay between the germline ends. The CDR3 extends over 15 amino acids. Germline loops: CDR1 LGHNA, CDR2 YSLEER. This CDR3 reads CASSQDPGGGYGYTF. In DNA form, the CDR3 reads TGCGCCAGCAGCCAAGATCCGGGTGGTGGCTATGGCTACACCTTC.